The rows below give T cell receptor beta chains drawn from one sample of a study of T cell changes during pregnancy in multiple sclerosis. Repertoires were generated with immunoSEQ multiplex PCR, while TCRdb's copy carries only in-frame clones and drops some. The profile covers 75,000 to 80,000 clones, with just under 95% appearing a single time and less than 0.85% taken by the ten largest. Sequencing used peripheral blood, obtained in the second trimester of pregnancy. The receptors were sampled from a female donor in good health, enrolled as a control in a pregnancy study. CDR3s include the opening cysteine and the closing phenylalanine or tryptophan.

13 TRBV7-8 CASSLDRRNEQFF
12 TRBV2 CASSDLSTEAFF
13 TRBV19 CATCRDRDETQYF
12 TRBV2 CASRARGYGYTF
15 TRBV27 CASRPTSGATYEQYF
15 TRBV18 CASSPSTLSNQPQHF
16 TRBV9 CASSSEPGLNNNEQFF
16 TRBV7-2 CASSLVGGTGRNTQYF
14 TRBV4-2 CASSPTGVDYEQYF
12 TRBV19 CASFSYARGYTF
15 TRBV4-2 CASSLTFEGGYGYTF
15 TRBV9 CASSEGLAGSYEQYF
14 TRBV7-2 CASSFSGTGDEAFF
17 TRBV5-8 CASSLTEYPTRGETQYF
16 TRBV18 CASSPAGRDGVYGYTF
15 TRBV15 CATSSLPGTSYEQYF
14 TRBV19 CASKEDRGSYEQYF
14 TRBV6-4 CASRGGGAQETQYF
14 TRBV6-6 CASRAGTANEKLFF
18 TRBV18 CASSPSGRGSPGANVLTF
12 TRBV2 CASSLEVTEAFF
15 TRBV5-6 CASSPSSRVAAEAFF